The 26 T cell receptor beta chains reported below all come from one sample, sequenced in a study of OX40 agonist ivuxolimab in advanced cancers. The repertoire was sequenced with immunoSEQ multiplex PCR; TCRdb's copy has only in-frame clones and lacks some. This sample carries approximately 94,000 clones, about 91% of them seen once, and the ten largest clones take 0.15% to 0.2%. Sequenced material: CD4+ or CD8+ T cells sorted from blood, taken in a trial of the OX40 agonist ivuxolimab. These receptors all stem from an adult with an advanced solid tumor such as melanoma, head and neck, liver or kidney cancer.

The CDR3: CASRGGRGSNQPQHF. CDR3 in DNA: TGTGCCAGCAGGGGGGGTAGGGGCAGCAATCAGCCCCAGCATTTT. The rearrangement uses TRBV28 and TRBJ1-5; possible D gene TRBD1, 5 bases. Deletions cut 6 bases from V and 1 base from J, with 13 bases between. Germline values: CDR1 MDHEN, CDR2 SYDVKM. CDR3 length: 15 amino acids.

V and J are TRBV6-1 and TRBJ1-1; D is undetermined. V lost 4 bases, J lost 1 base, and 7 bases lay in between. Germline loops: CDR1 MNHNS, CDR2 SASEGT. The length of the CDR3 is 13 residues. As DNA, the CDR3 is TGTGCCAGCAGTGGGTGGGGGAACACTGAAGCTTTCTTT. Its translation: CASSGWGNTEAFF.

The chain links TRBV21-1 to TRBJ2-2; the tabulated D call, TRBD2, remains unverified against the DNA. TRBV21-1 is a known pseudogene. The CDR3 runs to 20 residues. The CDR3 here is CASSKARAILAGGATGELFF. DNA of the CDR3: TGTGCCAGCAGCAAAGCGAGGGCAATACTAGCGGGAGGTGCAACCGGGGAGCTGTTTTTT.

V gene TRBV5-5 combines with J gene TRBJ1-2, with D tentatively TRBD1 (6 bases). Trimming cost V 5 bases and J 0 bases, with 14 bases left between them. This CDR3 has 15 residues. Germline V gene lookup returns CDR1 SGHKS and CDR2 YYEKEE (reference sequence). CDR3 loop: CASRPDSNPNYGYTF. The CDR3 DNA sequence: TGTGCCAGCAGGCCGGACAGTAACCCTAACTATGGCTACACCTTC.

The chain carries TRBV5-1 and TRBJ2-5; D may be TRBD1 or TRBD2 (5 bases each). The CDR3 extends over 18 amino acids. V lost 0 bases and J lost 3, with 21 bases in between. The germline V gene has CDR1 SGHRS and CDR2 YFSETQ. This CDR3 is CASSLALVSRGDKETQYF. Written as DNA, the CDR3 is TGCGCCAGCAGCTTGGCCCTTGTATCGAGGGGTGATAAAGAGACCCAGTACTTC.

The chain links TRBV10-3 to TRBJ1-4, with TRBD1 as a possible D gene (6 bases). Trimming removed 10 bases from V and 8 bases from J, with 17 bases in between. This CDR3 has 13 residues. Germline V lookup: CDR1 ENHRY, CDR2 SYGVKD. The CDR3 DNA reads as TGTGCCACCAGGGGTGGGGCGGTAGAAAAACTGTTTTTT. It is translated as CATRGGAVEKLFF.

The genes are TRBV6-1 and TRBJ2-2; 7 bases match TRBD1. The CDR3 is made up of 16 amino acids. The V gene end was trimmed by 1 base and the J gene end by 4 bases; junction bases not matched to a gene: 6. In germline, CDR1 is MNHNS, CDR2 SASEGT. The CDR3 nucleotides read TGTGCCAGCAGTGAAGAGGGACAGAACCCCACCGGGGAGCTGTTTTTT. Protein sequence: CASSEEGQNPTGELFF.

This clone has just a few counts. The chain is built from TRBV30 and TRBJ1-2; weak D call: TRBD1 (5 bases). Looked up from germline, CDR1 is GTSNPN and CDR2 is SVGIG (reference sequence). The CDR3 extends over 13 amino acids. The germline V and J ends were trimmed by 4 bases and 4 bases, with 13 bases remaining between them. CDR3 sequence reads: CAWIPGGGYGYTF. The CDR3 nucleotides are TGTGCCTGGATCCCCGGGGGGGGCTATGGCTACACCTTC.

In this sample, this clone turned up once. The V and J genes are TRBV5-1 and TRBJ1-2, with 8 nucleotides matching TRBD1. J was trimmed by 8 bases and V by 4 bases; bases with no gene match: 10. Germline assignment: CDR1 SGHRS and CDR2 YFSETQ. This CDR3 is 14 amino acids long. Here the CDR3 reads CASSPPGQGGGYTF. CDR3 bases: TGCGCCAGCAGCCCGCCTGGACAGGGTGGAGGCTACACCTTC.

V and J are TRBV19 and TRBJ2-3; the match to TRBD2 covers 8 bases. This CDR3 is built from 15 residues. V dropped 6 bases and J dropped 6; count of bases not matched to a gene: 11. Germline CDR1 is LNHDA and CDR2 is SQIVND (reference sequence). The CDR3 loop reads CASRPPGLGSDTQYF. DNA for the CDR3: TGTGCCAGTAGGCCACCGGGACTAGGGTCCGATACGCAGTATTTT.

The V and J genes are TRBV5-4 and TRBJ2-1; 15 nucleotides line up with TRBD2. The V gene's germline CDR1 is SGHNT and CDR2 YYREEE (reference sequence). The trim removed 4 bases at V and 0 bases at J, leaving 5 bases unmatched. The CDR3 length is 18 residues. CDR3 in amino acids: CASSKGLAGGTSYNEQFF. CDR3 sequence (DNA): TGTGCCAGCAGCAAGGGACTAGCGGGGGGCACCTCCTACAATGAGCAGTTCTTC. Combining the CDR3 with reference TRBV5-4 and TRBJ2-1 gives the whole variable domain ETGVTQSPTHLIKTRGQQVTLRCSSQSGHNTVSWYQQALGQGPQFIFQYYREEENGRGNFPPRFSGLQFPNYSSELNVNALELDDSALYLCASSKGLAGGTSYNEQFFGPGTRLTVL.

The chain links TRBV7-9 to TRBJ2-1; 7 bases map to TRBD2. V shed 1 base and J 7 bases; nucleotides not matched to a gene: 10. The length of the CDR3 is 16 residues. The germline V gene encodes CDR1 SEHNR and CDR2 FQNEAQ (reference sequence). The CDR3 nucleotides are TGTGCCAGCAGCTTAGTCCTCGCGGGAGAGGGGAATGAGCAGTTCTTC. Translation: CASSLVLAGEGNEQFF. Filled out from reference TRBV7-9 and TRBJ2-1, the complete variable domain reads DTGVSQNPRHKITKRGQNVTFRCDPISEHNRLYWYRQTLGQGPEFLTYFQNEAQLEKSRLLSDRFSAERPKGSFSTLEIQRTEQGDSAMYLCASSLVLAGEGNEQFFGPGTRLTVL.

V and J are TRBV5-1 and TRBJ1-1; D call uncertain. The CDR3 has 14 amino acids. With 0 bases removed from V and 0 bases from J, the gap between germline ends came to 6 bases. CDR1 is SGHRS, CDR2 YFSETQ, per germline. The CDR3 DNA follows: TGCGCCAGCAGCTTGGGTACATTGAACACTGAAGCTTTCTTT. This translates into CASSLGTLNTEAFF.

The rearrangement uses TRBV7-9 and TRBJ2-2, with 12 positions matching TRBD2. The CDR3 covers 17 residues. J lost 4 bases, V lost 2 bases, and 5 bases had no gene match. Germline CDR1 and CDR2: SEHNR and FQNEAQ (reference sequence). CDR3 region: CASSLNLAGGPTGELFF. In nucleotides, the CDR3 is TGTGCCAGCAGCTTAAATCTAGCGGGAGGGCCCACCGGGGAGCTGTTTTTT.

CDR3 sequence reads: CASNSHGTSVYEQYF. In DNA form, the CDR3 reads TGTGCCAGTAACTCACACGGGACTAGTGTTTACGAGCAGTACTTC. The chain recombines TRBV19 with TRBJ2-7; TRBD2 agrees at 8 bases. V was pared by 7 bases and J by 4 bases, with 12 bases of the junction left unmatched. CDR3 length: 15 residues. Germline lookup yields CDR1 LNHDA and CDR2 SQIVND (reference sequence).

This clone appeared once. The chain links TRBV9 to TRBJ2-7; TRBD2 aligns across 9 bases. CDR1 is SGDLS, CDR2 YYNGEE, per germline. J gave up 0 bases and V 0 bases, and 7 bases lay outside the gene matches. This CDR3 is 17 amino acids long. In DNA form, the CDR3 reads TGTGCCAGCAGCGTAGGAGGGGCGGGGGGGTTCTCCTACGAGCAGTACTTC. Protein sequence: CASSVGGAGGFSYEQYF.

J is TRBJ1-1 and V is TRBV23-1, with 8 nucleotides matching TRBD1. TRBV23-1 has ORF status, its function being uncertain. V lost 0 bases, J lost 3 bases, and 12 bases stayed unmatched. The CDR3 sequence is 18 residues long. The CDR3 nucleotides read TGCGCCAGCAGTCAATCGCGCCCAGGGGGCGTTTTTGACACTGAAGCTTTCTTT. Its translation: CASSQSRPGGVFDTEAFF.

The genes are TRBV7-9 and TRBJ2-7; D is uncertain. Trimming removed 7 bases from V and 3 bases from J, with 13 bases in between. The germline gives CDR1 SEHNR, CDR2 FQNEAQ (reference sequence). The CDR3 is made up of 13 amino acids. CDR3: CASTLTPIYEQYF. Written as DNA, the CDR3 is TGTGCCAGCACCCTGACGCCCATCTACGAGCAGTACTTC. Together with reference TRBV7-9 and TRBJ2-7, the CDR3 gives the full variable domain: DTGVSQNPRHKITKRGQNVTFRCDPISEHNRLYWYRQTLGQGPEFLTYFQNEAQLEKSRLLSDRFSAERPKGSFSTLEIQRTEQGDSAMYLCASTLTPIYEQYFGPGTRLTVT.

The V call is TRBV30, the J call TRBJ2-2; the D call may be TRBD1 or TRBD2 (5 bases each). The V end was cut by 4 bases, the J end by 4 bases, with 10 bases between. This CDR3 has 13 amino acids. Germline CDR1 is GTSNPN and CDR2 is SVGIG (reference sequence). The CDR3 is CAWTGAGTGELFF. CDR3 nucleotide sequence: TGTGCCTGGACCGGGGCGGGCACCGGGGAGCTGTTTTTT.

The V gene is TRBV11-2, the J gene TRBJ1-6, with TRBD1 matching 7 bases. The V gene's germline CDR1 is SGHAT and CDR2 FQNNGV. This CDR3 region has 14 residues. Trimming cost V 4 bases and J 7 bases; bases outside gene matches: 4. CDR3 region: CASSYSGQNSPLHF. Written as DNA, the CDR3 is TGTGCCAGCAGCTACTCGGGACAGAATTCACCCCTCCACTTT.

This chain links TRBV7-9 with TRBJ2-3; TRBD2 is a possible D gene (5 bases). There are 14 residues in the CDR3. The ends were cut back, 1 base at V and 4 bases at J, with 9 bases in the middle. Germline V gene data show CDR1 as SEHNR and CDR2 as FQNEAQ (reference sequence). The CDR3 coding sequence is TGTGCCAGCAGCTTAGAGAGACTATCAGATACGCAGTATTTT. This encodes CASSLERLSDTQYF.

The chain combines TRBV6-6 with TRBJ1-1; no definite D call. The CDR3 runs to 14 residues. Trimming shortened V by 5 bases and J by 8 bases, and 18 bases separated the two germline ends. Germline values: CDR1 MNHNY, CDR2 SVGAGI (reference sequence). CDR3 DNA sequence: TGTGCCAGCAGTCGCCCTGGTAGGGCTCGGGAAGCTTTCTTT. Amino acids: CASSRPGRAREAFF.

The J gene is TRBJ2-7, the V gene TRBV4-1; 11 nucleotides line up with TRBD2. The CDR3 runs 19 residues. CDR1 is MGHRA and CDR2 is YSYEKL in the germline V gene. The V segment lost 6 bases and the J segment 1 base; nucleotides outside the gene matches: 17. The CDR3 sequence: CASSQNPTSGSFLSYEQYF. DNA for the CDR3: TGCGCCAGCAGTCAAAATCCCACTAGCGGGAGCTTCCTGTCCTACGAGCAGTACTTC.

Written as DNA, the CDR3 is TGTGCCAGCAACCTGGGGCAGGGCTATGGCTACACCTTC. Residues: CASNLGQGYGYTF. This chain links TRBV2 with TRBJ1-2, with D tentatively TRBD1 (5 bases). V lost 7 bases and J lost 4, with 13 bases in between. CDR1 is SNHLY, CDR2 FYNNEI, per germline. This CDR3 is 13 amino acids long.

The rearrangement uses TRBV7-8 and TRBJ2-5; 7 bases agree with TRBD2. The CDR3 spans 13 residues. The ends lost 5 bases at V and 8 bases at J; junction bases unmatched: 8. CDR1 SGHVS and CDR2 FQNEAQ come from the germline V gene. This chain's CDR3 is CASSASGVNTQYF. The DNA for the CDR3 is TGTGCCAGCAGCGCGAGCGGGGTGAATACCCAGTACTTC.

The J gene is TRBJ1-3, the V gene TRBV30; D call uncertain. Per germline, CDR1 GTSNPN and CDR2 SVGIG (reference sequence). This CDR3 spans 12 amino acids. V was trimmed by 3 bases and J by 1 base, leaving 4 bases between them. The CDR3 DNA follows: TGTGCCTGGAGGGTTTCTGGAAACACCATATATTTT. Protein: CAWRVSGNTIYF.